This section outlines one T cell receptor beta chain sequence together with its context. This clonotype was counted many times. Its antigen is still unknown. No much larger clonotype is one base removed from it; base qualities were not supplied. The V and J ends are trimmed by 6 bases and 0 bases, leaving 9 bases between them. Including the terminal cysteine and phenylalanine, the CDR3 comprises 14 residues. Only the CDR3 DNA stays, 42 bases, in frame from base 1. According to the germline V gene, CDR1 reads MGHDK and CDR2 reads SYGVNS. The source of the sample is a study of T cells after yellow fever vaccination (dated by TCRdb to the late 2010s). For context, the study as a whole: The SMART-Seq v4 Ultra Low Input RNA kit was used to prepare libraries from fractions with low cell numbers. To follow T-cell clones before and after primary and booster YFV17D yellow fever vaccination, bulk TCR alpha and beta repertoires were sequenced over time. Two healthy male donors, one aged 18 to 30 and one aged 30 to 40 years, made up the cohort. Blood was drawn at multiple timepoints before and after primary and secondary immunization, with bulk PBMC replicates and cell subsets isolated.

According to the study, the label for this sample's treatment or condition signals: live attenuated yellow fever vaccine strain. PBMCs were isolated from peripheral blood using a standard Ficoll-Paque protocol. Dynabeads CD4 and CD8 positive selection kits were used to isolate the CD4 and CD8 T-cell fractions. TriZol was used to extract RNA from bulk PBMCs, CD4 and CD8 fractions, and dextramer-positive and dextramer-negative fractions. Sequencing used an Illumina NovaSeq 6000. Synthesis of TCR cDNA relied on 5'RACE template switching, a step that introduced a universal primer site along with unique molecular identifiers. Priming for cDNA synthesis came from both the TCR alpha and TCR beta constant segments. Library amplification involved two PCR steps, and the second step added sample barcodes and sequencing adapters. Sequencing of libraries was done on Illumina HiSeq 2500 (2x100 bp) or NovaSeq (2x150 bp). As for the authors' bioinformatics: MIGEC was used to demultiplex reads and collapse the reads into UMI consensus sequences, and MiXCR was used for V(D)J alignment. Clonotypes responding to the vaccine were identified with edgeR on replicate PBMC samples, with the criteria of FDR below 0.01 and a log2 fold change above 5 up to day 15. CD4 or CD8 identity was assigned to each bulk clonotype according to whether the clonotype was present at higher abundance in the sequenced CD4 repertoire or the sequenced CD8 repertoire. TCRdb cleaned the public reads at Q25 with fastp, built clones with MiXCR and kept in-frame beta chains. Rows with one shared CDR3 protein collapse into an entry with the most common genes and DNA. The V and J calls, along with clone size, are taken from TCRdb and not from the paper's own processing. The sample table lists fewer than 400,000 distinct CDR3 sequences, about 10% of them with a count of one. Approximately 3.3% of the sample is in the top ten clones.

Broad study findings and their caveats: Only two donors were included in the study, so the extent to which the findings can be generalized is limited. A small fraction of clonotypes appeared in both the CD4 and CD8 compartments, likely as a result of convergent recombination. Computational filtering was required because FACS-sorted repertoires could contain abundant contaminating clonotypes from the bulk population. After the booster, most clones that had expanded after primary vaccination were detected again (about 97% of CD4 and around 88% of CD8), suggesting broad maintenance of memory. Compared with the primary T-cell response, the secondary T-cell response was weaker but faster, peaking on day 5 rather than day 15.

The TCR sequence derives from a man younger than 30 who received the YFV17D yellow fever vaccine. The rearrangement joined TRBV25-1 to TRBJ1-5; D gene: possibly TRBD1, on 5 matching bases. The material sequenced was CD4+ T cells sorted from PBMCs, taken 45 days after the yellow fever booster vaccination. The sequence in DNA is TGTGCCAGCAGCGTCACAGGTAGCAATCAGCCCCAGCATTTT. It translates to CASSVTGSNQPQHF.